Each of the 6 T cell receptor beta chains below was sequenced from the same sample in a study of T cells after yellow fever vaccination. MiXCR was run by TCRdb on the 5' RACE reads, yielding one entry per CDR3 protein. Among approximately 610,000 distinct CDR3 sequences, about a sixth were seen once, and the ten largest hold 15% to 20%. Sequenced here: PBMCs, sampled about 5 days after the first yellow fever vaccination. Every receptor here comes from a man in his late teens or twenties who received the YFV17D yellow fever vaccine.

The chain links TRBV4-3 to TRBJ2-1, with 10 bases aligning to TRBD2. The CDR3 runs 15 residues. CDR1 LGHNA and CDR2 YSLEER come from the germline V gene. The J segment lost 9 bases and the V segment lost 1 base, leaving 6 bases of the junction unmatched. CDR3: CASSQGTSGVREQFF. CDR3 sequence (DNA): TGCGCCAGCAGCCAAGGTACTAGCGGGGTCCGTGAGCAGTTCTTC.

The rearrangement uses TRBV5-1 and TRBJ2-3; perhaps TRBD2 as D (6 bases). Trimming took off 3 bases at V and 1 base at J, with 15 bases between the two ends. CDR1 and CDR2 (germline): SGHRS, YFSETQ. CDR3 length: 16 amino acids. The CDR3 loop is CASSSQRDSGTDTQYF. The CDR3 coding sequence is TGCGCCAGCAGCTCGCAGAGGGACTCCGGCACAGATACGCAGTATTTT.

The gene calls are TRBV20-1 and TRBJ2-7; TRBD1 aligns across 8 bases. V lost 6 bases and J lost 5; bases outside the gene matches: 12. CDR1 and CDR2 from the germline V gene are DFQATT and SNEGSKA (reference sequence). CDR3 size: 14 residues. The CDR3, as DNA: TGCAGTGCCCGAAGGACAGGGATGTCCCACGAGCAGTACGTC. Its protein is CSARRTGMSHEQYV.

This clonotype was seen more than once but under ten times. One end of the junction fails to match germline, which may point to a read error. The CDR3 region has the DNA TGTGCCAGCAGTTCACCGGGACGGAGGAAGTATTTT. This gives the protein CASSSPGRRKYF. This chain connects TRBV28 to TRBJ1-5; D is perhaps TRBD1 (5 bases). The CDR3 loop spans 12 amino acids. Looked up from germline, CDR1 is MDHEN and CDR2 is SYDVKM.

J is TRBJ1-5 and V is TRBV6-5, with unresolved D. Trimming took 0 bases from V and 5 from J, leaving 11 bases between them. This CDR3 spans 15 amino acids. In germline, CDR1 is MNHEY, CDR2 SVGAGI. The CDR3 DNA reads as TGTGCCAGCAGTTACTCCCGGGCATCCCATCAGCCCCAGCATTTT. It specifies CASSYSRASHQPQHF.

At least ten counts were recorded for this clonotype. J is TRBJ2-1 and V is TRBV6-2 or TRBV6-3, with a possible D match to TRBD1 (6 bases). There are 12 residues in the CDR3. Per germline, CDR1 MNHEY and CDR2 SVGEGT. The ends were cut back, 5 bases at V and 7 bases at J, with 9 bases in the middle. The CDR3 loop reads CASSRTANEQFF. The CDR3 DNA follows: TGTGCCAGCAGTCGGACAGCTAATGAGCAGTTCTTC.